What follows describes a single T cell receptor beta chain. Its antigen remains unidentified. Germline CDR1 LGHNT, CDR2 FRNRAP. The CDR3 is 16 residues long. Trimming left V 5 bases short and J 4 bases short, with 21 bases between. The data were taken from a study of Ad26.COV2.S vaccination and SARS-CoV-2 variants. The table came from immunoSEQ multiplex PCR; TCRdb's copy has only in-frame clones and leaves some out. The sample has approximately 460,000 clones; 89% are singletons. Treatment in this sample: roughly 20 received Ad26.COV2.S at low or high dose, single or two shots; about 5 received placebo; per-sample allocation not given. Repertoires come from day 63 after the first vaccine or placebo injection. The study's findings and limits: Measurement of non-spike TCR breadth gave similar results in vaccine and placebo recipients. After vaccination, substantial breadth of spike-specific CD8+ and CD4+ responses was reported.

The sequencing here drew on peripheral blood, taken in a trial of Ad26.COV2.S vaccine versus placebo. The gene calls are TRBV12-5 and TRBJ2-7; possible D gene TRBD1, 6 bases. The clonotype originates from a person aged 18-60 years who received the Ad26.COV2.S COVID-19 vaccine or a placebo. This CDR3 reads CASGPPRRQGKYEQYF. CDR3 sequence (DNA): TGTGCTAGTGGTCCCCCCCGGCGGCAGGGGAAATACGAGCAGTACTTC. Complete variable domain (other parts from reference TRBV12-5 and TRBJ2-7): DARVTQTPRHKVTEMGQEVTMRCQPILGHNTVFWYRQTMMQGLELLAYFRNRAPLDDSGMPKDRFSAEMPDATLATLKIQPSEPRDSAVYFCASGPPRRQGKYEQYFGPGTRLTVT.